The source of this T cell receptor beta chain is a study of blood T cell repertoires in COVID-19. Method: immunoSEQ multiplex PCR; TCRdb's copy keeps in-frame clones and lacks some. The sample has over 300,000 clones; approximately 91% are singletons. Enrollees, about 18 to 89 years old, lived in some 24 US areas. The sequence was obtained from a woman in her thirties or forties who had recovered from COVID-19. The sample was PBMCs or T cells enriched from blood (not recorded which).

The CDR3 reads CASSSFRGRETQYF. The CDR3 region has the DNA TGTGCCAGCAGTTCCTTCAGGGGTAGAGAGACCCAGTACTTC. The V and J genes are TRBV28 and TRBJ2-5, with D possibly matching TRBD1 (6 bases). V lost 4 bases to trimming and J lost 4 bases, with 13 bases between them. The CDR3 spans 14 residues. Germline V CDR1 and CDR2: MDHEN, SYDVKM.